Listed here are 15 T cell receptor beta chains from one sample, sequenced in a study of CD8 T cells in Susac syndrome. Random hexamers were used to reverse transcribe the RNA input (0.5 to 1 ug). TCRdb called the immunoSEQ multiplex PCR reads again in MiXCR, with one record for every CDR3 protein. The data contain around 280,000 distinct CDR3 sequences, around 84% of them singletons. The sample comprised CD8+ T cells from PBMCs. Receptor source: a human donor with multiple sclerosis.

This clonotype was recorded a few times. CDR3 sequence: CATRKTGGNQPQHF. Written as DNA, the CDR3 is TGTGCCACTCGAAAGACAGGGGGGAATCAGCCCCAGCATTTT. The chain links TRBV27 to TRBJ1-5; TRBD1 aligns across 9 bases. Germline V gene sequence: CDR1 MNHEY, CDR2 SMNVEV (reference sequence). CDR3 size: 14 residues. Trimming at V came to 10 bases and at J to 4 bases, leaving 8 bases not matched to a gene.

This chain links TRBV27 with TRBJ1-1, with a weak D call TRBD1 (5 bases). Germline loops: CDR1 MNHEY, CDR2 SMNVEV (reference sequence). CDR3 length equals 18 residues. V lost 7 bases and J lost 5, with 29 bases in between. Written as DNA, the CDR3 is TGTGCCAGCACCTCCTCCCCCCCGACCCGACCTCGGGGGACTGAAGCTTTCTTT. Protein: CASTSSPPTRPRGTEAFF.

The rearrangement uses TRBV6-2 or TRBV6-3 and TRBJ1-1; 7 bases line up with TRBD1. CDR1 is MNHEY and CDR2 is SVGEGT in the germline V gene. J was trimmed by 4 bases and V by 1 base; bases with no gene match: 6. The CDR3 extends over 15 amino acids. The CDR3 region is CASSYYRGGGTEAFF. As DNA, the CDR3 is TGTGCCAGCAGTTACTACAGGGGAGGGGGCACTGAAGCTTTCTTT.

CDR3 sequence reads: CASSMWTLGGGSYEQYF. As DNA, the CDR3 is TGTGCCAGTAGTATGTGGACCCTCGGCGGGGGCTCCTACGAGCAGTACTTC. The chain couples TRBV19 to TRBJ2-7, with 7 nucleotides matching TRBD2. The CDR3 covers 17 residues. Per the germline V gene, CDR1 is LNHDA and CDR2 is SQIVND (reference sequence). V trimming: 3 bases; J trimming: 0 bases; junction bases outside the gene matches: 11.

The rearrangement uses TRBV11-2 and TRBJ2-1, with a possible D match to TRBD2 (5 bases). Germline CDR1 reads SGHAT; CDR2 reads FQNNGV. Deletions cut 6 bases from V and 5 bases from J, with 5 bases between. The CDR3 runs 11 residues. The CDR3 sequence is CASRTNNEQFF. The CDR3 region has the DNA TGTGCCAGCAGGACTAACAATGAGCAGTTCTTC.

This clonotype has just one count. The rearrangement joins TRBV4-1 to TRBJ2-7; D uncertain. Looked up from germline, CDR1 is MGHRA and CDR2 is YSYEKL. V was shortened by 0 bases and J by 2 bases, with 5 bases between the two germline ends. This CDR3 comprises 13 residues. The CDR3 DNA sequence: TGCGCCAGCAGCCAAGATCTTCCCTACGAGCAGTACTTC. Translating gives CASSQDLPYEQYF.

This clonotype was seen once. The chain links TRBV18 to TRBJ2-1, with 10 bases that match TRBD2. CDR3 size: 17 residues. V shed 2 bases and J 3 bases; nucleotides not matched to a gene: 7. CDR1 and CDR2 (germline): KGHSH, LQKENI. CDR3 bases: TGTGCCAGCTCACCATGGGCTAGCGGGAGCAACTACAATGAGCAGTTCTTC. This gives the protein CASSPWASGSNYNEQFF.

The gene calls are TRBV9 and TRBJ2-1; the match to TRBD2 covers 11 bases. Germline V gene lookup returns CDR1 SGDLS and CDR2 YYNGEE. Trimming at V came to 0 bases and at J to 5 bases, leaving 1 base not matched to a gene. CDR3 length: 15 residues. The CDR3 DNA is TGTGCCAGCAGCGTAGAGGGACTAGCGGACAATGAGCAGTTCTTC. Amino acids: CASSVEGLADNEQFF.

About this clonotype: No conserved phenylalanine or tryptophan is present at the end of the CDR3, so a read error is the likely explanation. The genes are TRBV7-8 and TRBJ2-1, with 8 bases lining up with TRBD1. Per the germline V gene, CDR1 is SGHVS and CDR2 is FQNEAQ. The CDR3 is made up of 16 amino acids. The junction had 5 bases not matched to a gene; V was cut back by 1 base and J by 3 bases. CDR3 amino acids: CASSLGQGIYYNEQFS. The CDR3 nucleotides read TGTGCCAGCAGCTTAGGACAGGGGATTTACTACAATGAGCAGTTCTCC.

The chain is built from TRBV6-4 and TRBJ2-3; no clear D. V dropped 5 bases and J dropped 4 bases, with 19 bases sitting between them. CDR1 is MRHNA, CDR2 SNTAGT, per germline. This CDR3 has 16 residues. The chain's CDR3 is CASSSNQGEWADTQYF. CDR3 DNA: TGTGCCAGCAGTAGTAATCAAGGCGAGTGGGCAGATACGCAGTATTTT.

The V call is TRBV28, the J call TRBJ2-2, with D maybe TRBD1 (5 bases). V lost 6 bases, J lost 7 bases, and 15 bases lay in between. Germline CDR1 is MDHEN and CDR2 is SYDVKM. CDR3 length: 14 residues. The CDR3 is CASSWQGGNGELFF. CDR3 nucleotide sequence: TGTGCCAGCAGCTGGCAGGGCGGAAACGGGGAGCTGTTTTTT.

This chain joins TRBV4-1 and TRBJ1-2; D gene uncertain. The V gene lost 1 base and the J gene lost 3 bases, with 12 bases spanning the gap. CDR3 length equals 15 residues. The V gene's germline CDR1 is MGHRA and CDR2 YSYEKL. CDR3 nucleotide sequence: TGCGCCAGCAGCCAAGCGGTAGGAAGTCACTATGGCTACACCTTC. It specifies CASSQAVGSHYGYTF.

V is TRBV7-9 and J is TRBJ2-2; D could derive from TRBD1 or TRBD2 (5 bases each). V was clipped by 5 bases and J by 7 bases, with 14 bases between them. The CDR3 spans 14 residues. Germline assignment: CDR1 SEHNR and CDR2 FQNEAQ (reference sequence). In DNA, the CDR3 is TGTGCCAGCAGCCCAGCCGGGACGGGCGGGGAGCTGTTTTTT. This sequence encodes CASSPAGTGGELFF.

The genes are TRBV10-3 and TRBJ2-7; 7 bases align to TRBD1. Germline CDR1 ENHRY, CDR2 SYGVKD. The V segment lost 4 bases and the J segment 4 bases; nucleotides outside the gene matches: 7. The CDR3 spans 14 residues. CDR3 nucleotides: TGTGCCATCAGTGGCCAGGGGGAGAGGTACGAGCAGTACTTC. The encoded protein is CAISGQGERYEQYF.

The rearrangement uses TRBV5-1 and TRBJ1-2; 7 bases match TRBD1. Germline trimming cut 3 bases from V and 4 bases from J; bases unmatched to any gene: 9. Germline V gene data show CDR1 as SGHRS and CDR2 as YFSETQ. The CDR3 consists of 15 residues. The CDR3 nucleotides are TGCGCCAGCAGCTCTCACCCGGGACAGTCCTATGGCTACACCTTC. Its translation is CASSSHPGQSYGYTF.